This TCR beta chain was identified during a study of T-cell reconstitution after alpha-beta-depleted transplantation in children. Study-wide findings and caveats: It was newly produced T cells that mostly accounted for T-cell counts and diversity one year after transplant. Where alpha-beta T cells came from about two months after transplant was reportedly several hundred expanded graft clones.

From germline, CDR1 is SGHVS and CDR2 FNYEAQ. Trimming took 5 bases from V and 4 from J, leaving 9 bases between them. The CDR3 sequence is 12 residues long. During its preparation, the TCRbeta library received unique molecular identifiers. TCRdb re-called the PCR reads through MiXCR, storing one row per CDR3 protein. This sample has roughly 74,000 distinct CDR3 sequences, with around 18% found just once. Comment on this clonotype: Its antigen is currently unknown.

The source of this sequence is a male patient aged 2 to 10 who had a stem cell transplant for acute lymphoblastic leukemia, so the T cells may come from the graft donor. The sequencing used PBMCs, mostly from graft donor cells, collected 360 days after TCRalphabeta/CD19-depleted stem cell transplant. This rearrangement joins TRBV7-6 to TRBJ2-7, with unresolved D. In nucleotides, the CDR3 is TGTGCCAGCAGCCCAACTCAATACGAGCAGTACTTC. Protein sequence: CASSPTQYEQYF.